Described below is a single T cell receptor (beta chain) sequence and its context. Its specificity is unknown. The data stem from a study of T-cell reconstitution after alpha-beta-depleted transplantation in children. Points from the study as a whole: The authors attributed T-cell counts and diversity one year after transplant mostly to newly produced T cells.

This CDR3 is built from 18 residues. The V gene's germline CDR1 is SGDLS and CDR2 YYNGEE. V lost 4 bases to trimming and J lost 0 bases, with 17 bases between them. Unique molecular identifiers were incorporated during preparation of the TCRbeta library. TCRdb redid the calling of the PCR reads with MiXCR, one entry per CDR3 protein. The sample shows about 420,000 distinct CDR3 sequences, around 15% of them seen only once. The starting material was PBMCs, mostly from graft donor cells, obtained 360 days after TCRalphabeta/CD19-depleted stem cell transplant. The gene calls are TRBV9 and TRBJ2-6; a weak D match, TRBD1 (5 bases). The TCR originated in a boy under three years old who had a stem cell transplant for Wiskott-Aldrich syndrome, so the T cells may come from the graft donor. CDR3 residues: CASSSLGHMYSGANVLTF. For the CDR3, the DNA is TGTGCCAGCAGCAGTCTAGGACATATGTACTCTGGGGCCAACGTCCTGACTTTC.